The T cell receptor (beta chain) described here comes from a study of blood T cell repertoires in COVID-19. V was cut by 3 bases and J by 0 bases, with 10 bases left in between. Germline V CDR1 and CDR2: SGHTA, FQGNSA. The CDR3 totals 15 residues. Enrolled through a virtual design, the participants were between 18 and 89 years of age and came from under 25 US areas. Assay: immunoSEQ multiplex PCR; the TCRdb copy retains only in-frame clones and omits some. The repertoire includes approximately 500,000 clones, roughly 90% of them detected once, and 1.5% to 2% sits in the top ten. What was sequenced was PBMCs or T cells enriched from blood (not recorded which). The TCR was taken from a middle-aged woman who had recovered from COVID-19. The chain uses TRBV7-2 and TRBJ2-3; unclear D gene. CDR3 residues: CASSFQVDSTDTQYF. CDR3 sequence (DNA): TGTGCCAGCAGCTTCCAGGTCGATAGCACAGATACGCAGTATTTT.